The 8 T cell receptor beta chains listed next were all sequenced from one sample in a study of regulatory T cells in long-lasting Graves disease. Time point defined: newly diagnosed GD, antithyroid drugs for less than 3 months. TCR sequences were obtained from RNA taken from PBMCs. The authors built TCR beta libraries using iRepertoire HTBI primers and Arm-PCR of CDR3 regions. TCRdb reanalysed the multiplex PCR reads using MiXCR and keeps one entry per CDR3 protein. This sample has around 330,000 distinct CDR3 sequences, with 15% to 20% found just once. The sequenced sample was peripheral blood mononuclear cells (PBMCs), obtained at new diagnosis, from a patient treated with antithyroid drugs. All receptors derive from a female donor with Graves disease.

This clonotype occurred a few times. The V and J genes are TRBV3-1 and TRBJ2-5; 7 bases are a match to TRBD2. Germline V gives CDR1 LGHDT, CDR2 YNNKEL (reference sequence). The CDR3 has 15 residues. V trimming: 4 bases; J trimming: 5 bases; junction bases outside the gene matches: 10. The CDR3 loop is CASSRPGLPQETQYF. The CDR3 bases are TGTGCCAGCAGCCGACCGGGACTACCGCAGGAGACCCAGTACTTC.

This clonotype appeared many times. J is TRBJ1-2 and V is TRBV19, with D possibly TRBD1 on 5 matching bases. V lost 7 bases to trimming and J lost 4 bases, with 13 bases between them. Germline-derived CDR1 and CDR2 are LNHDA and SQIVND (reference sequence). The CDR3 loop spans 13 amino acids. The CDR3 loop is CASKDRTAYGYTF. In nucleotides, the CDR3 is TGTGCCAGTAAAGACAGAACCGCCTATGGCTACACCTTC.

This clonotype has ten or more counts. This chain links TRBV7-9 with TRBJ2-6; 9 bases line up with TRBD1. The J segment lost 7 bases and the V segment lost 6 bases, leaving 10 bases of the junction unmatched. There are 16 residues in the CDR3. CDR1 and CDR2 (germline): SEHNR, FQNEAQ (reference sequence). CDR3 amino acids: CASRPATGGGANVLTF. CDR3 DNA: TGTGCCAGCAGGCCCGCCACAGGGGGCGGTGCCAACGTCCTGACTTTC.

A few counts support this clonotype. The V gene is TRBV3-1, the J gene TRBJ1-4; TRBD1 matches 9 bases. The junction had 10 bases not matched to a gene; V was cut back by 6 bases and J by 8 bases. Germline values: CDR1 LGHDT, CDR2 YNNKEL (reference sequence). The CDR3 totals 15 residues. The CDR3 DNA reads as TGTGCCAGCAGACCTTCCGGGACAGGGCGCGAAAAACTGTTTTTT. Amino acids: CASRPSGTGREKLFF.

This clonotype came up a few times. The chain has TRBV5-1 and TRBJ2-3, with D maybe TRBD2 (6 bases). The CDR3 has 12 amino acids. The V end was cut by 4 bases, the J end by 6 bases, with 9 bases between. Per germline, CDR1 SGHRS and CDR2 YFSETQ. This chain's CDR3 is CASSEEGDTQYF. Written as DNA, the CDR3 is TGCGCCAGCAGCGAGGAGGGGGATACGCAGTATTTT.

Only a few counts were recorded for this clonotype. V gene TRBV5-1 combines with J gene TRBJ1-5, with D unclear. Germline V gene data show CDR1 as SGHRS and CDR2 as YFSETQ. The CDR3 sequence is 14 residues long. The ends were cut back, 4 bases at V and 0 bases at J, with 8 bases in the middle. The CDR3 reads CASSQDGSNQPQHF. CDR3 coding DNA: TGCGCCAGCAGCCAGGACGGTAGCAATCAGCCCCAGCATTTT.

This chain connects TRBV7-8 to TRBJ1-6; the D is unclear. CDR1 and CDR2 (germline): SGHVS, FQNEAQ. Trimming stripped 5 bases from V and 9 bases from J, with 23 bases between. The CDR3 runs to 17 residues. DNA for the CDR3: TGTGCCAGCAGCCCCGCACCCGGAAGCGGGAATAGTTCACCCCTCCACTTT. Its protein product is CASSPAPGSGNSSPLHF.

This clonotype was seen only a few times. The rearrangement uses TRBV10-1 and TRBJ2-5, with D perhaps matching TRBD2 (6 bases). Per the germline V gene, CDR1 is WNHNN and CDR2 is SYGVQD (reference sequence). The V and J ends lost 3 bases and 1 base respectively, with 9 bases between them. The CDR3 is 14 amino acids. As DNA, the CDR3 is TGCGCCAGCAGTGAAGGAGGGACCCAAGAGACCCAGTACTTC. It yields the protein CASSEGGTQETQYF.